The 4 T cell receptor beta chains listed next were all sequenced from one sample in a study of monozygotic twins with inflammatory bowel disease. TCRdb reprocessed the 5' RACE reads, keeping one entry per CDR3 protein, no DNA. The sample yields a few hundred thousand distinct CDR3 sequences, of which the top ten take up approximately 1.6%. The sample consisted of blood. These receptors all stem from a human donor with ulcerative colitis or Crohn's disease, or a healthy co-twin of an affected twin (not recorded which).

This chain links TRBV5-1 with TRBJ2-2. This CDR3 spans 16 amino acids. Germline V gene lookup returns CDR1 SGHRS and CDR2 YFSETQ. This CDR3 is CASSLAPSPNTGELFF.

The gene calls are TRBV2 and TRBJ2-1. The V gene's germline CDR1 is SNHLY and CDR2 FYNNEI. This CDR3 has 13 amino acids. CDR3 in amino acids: CASSQERDNEQFF.

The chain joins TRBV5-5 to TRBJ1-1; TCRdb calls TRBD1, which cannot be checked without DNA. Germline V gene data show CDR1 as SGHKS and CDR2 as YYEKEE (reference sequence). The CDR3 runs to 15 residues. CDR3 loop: CASSPPRTVNTEAFF.

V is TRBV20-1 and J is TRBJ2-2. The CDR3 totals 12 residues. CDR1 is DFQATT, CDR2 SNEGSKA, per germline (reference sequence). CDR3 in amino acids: CSAPSTTGELFF.